This T cell receptor (beta chain) was identified during a study of vaccination and CD4 T cells after COVID-19. Scientists ran DNA taken from cultured CD4+ T cells through the Oncomine TCR Beta short-read assay for sequencing. Investigators obtained genomic DNA by extraction from cultured CD4+ T cells. MiXCR, run by TCRdb on the PCR reads, gives a single entry per CDR3 protein. This repertoire shows roughly 7,800 distinct CDR3 sequences, around two fifths found once; its top ten account for approximately 24%. J gave up 7 bases and V 0 bases, and 5 bases lay outside the gene matches. The length of the CDR3 is 14 residues. CDR1 MNHEY and CDR2 SMNVEV come from the germline V gene (reference sequence). Remarks on this clonotype: Its target is unknown.

Treatment reported: roughly 10-day PBMC culture with coronavirus spike peptide pools or control peptides (ViraFEST assay). Gathering of the CD4+ T cells, from the unexposed donor, took place before the COVID-19 pandemic (2011-2018). ViraFEST expanded antigen-specific T cells with peptide pools, then sequenced TCRs. Wells contained 2 million or so PBMCs each, and these were cultured with 8 to 10 IU/ml IL-2 and around 10 ug/ml peptide pools. With SARS-CoV-2 S/N and four cold-coronavirus spikes, unexposed-donor CD4+ T cells were probed, cells permitting. The origin of this receptor is a human donor in good health. The chain couples TRBV27 to TRBJ2-7; 8 nucleotides line up with TRBD1. Sequencing was carried out using CD4+ T cells from blood, cultured in vitro. The chain's CDR3 is CASSLSGQGLEQYF. The CDR3 coding sequence is TGTGCCAGCAGTTTATCCGGACAGGGTTTGGAGCAGTACTTC.